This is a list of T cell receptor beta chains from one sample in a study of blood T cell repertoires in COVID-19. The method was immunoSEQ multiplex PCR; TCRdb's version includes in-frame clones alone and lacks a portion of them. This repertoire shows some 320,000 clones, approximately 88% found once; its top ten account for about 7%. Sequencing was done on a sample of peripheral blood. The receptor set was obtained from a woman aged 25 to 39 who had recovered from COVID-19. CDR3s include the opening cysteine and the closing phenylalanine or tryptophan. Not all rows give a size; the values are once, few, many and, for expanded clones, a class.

CDR3 protein: CASSVSLALSTDTQYF; V gene: TRBV9; clone size: .; J gene: TRBJ2-3
CDR3 protein: CAISGSSTGPFNSPLHF; V gene: TRBV10-3; clone size: .; J gene: TRBJ1-6
CDR3 protein: CASSLGRTVNSNQPQHF; V gene: TRBV7-8; clone size: .; J gene: TRBJ1-5
CDR3 protein: CASSPNGQNTEAFF; V gene: TRBV6-6; clone size: .; J gene: TRBJ1-1
CDR3 protein: CASSPPAEGVSLGELFF; V gene: TRBV18; clone size: .; J gene: TRBJ2-2
CDR3 protein: CASSLQGRSNQPQHF; V gene: TRBV27; clone size: .; J gene: TRBJ1-5
CDR3 protein: CASSPSAGQVEQYF; V gene: TRBV5-1; clone size: .; J gene: TRBJ2-7
CDR3 protein: CAIRGSGTGDQPQHF; V gene: TRBV10-3; clone size: .; J gene: TRBJ1-5
CDR3 protein: CASSFDSSYEQYF; V gene: TRBV5-6; clone size: once; J gene: TRBJ2-7
CDR3 protein: CASSPPDRGLFNEQYF; V gene: TRBV18; clone size: .; J gene: TRBJ2-7
CDR3 protein: CASRLSVGTYNEQFF; V gene: TRBV11-2; clone size: .; J gene: TRBJ2-1
CDR3 protein: CASSLRPSGRNEQFF; V gene: TRBV27; clone size: .; J gene: TRBJ2-1